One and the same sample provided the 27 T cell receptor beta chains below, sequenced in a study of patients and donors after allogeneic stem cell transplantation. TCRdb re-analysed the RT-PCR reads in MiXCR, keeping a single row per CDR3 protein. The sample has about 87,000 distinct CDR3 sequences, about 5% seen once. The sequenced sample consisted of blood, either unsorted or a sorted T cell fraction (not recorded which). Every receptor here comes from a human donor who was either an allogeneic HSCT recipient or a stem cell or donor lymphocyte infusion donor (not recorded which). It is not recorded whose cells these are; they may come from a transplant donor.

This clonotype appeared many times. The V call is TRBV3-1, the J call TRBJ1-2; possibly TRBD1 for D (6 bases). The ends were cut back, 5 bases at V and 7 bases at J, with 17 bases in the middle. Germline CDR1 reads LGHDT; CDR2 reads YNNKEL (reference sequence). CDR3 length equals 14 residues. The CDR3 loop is CASSRGGSPGGYTF. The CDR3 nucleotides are TGTGCCAGCAGCAGGGGGGGCAGCCCGGGTGGCTACACCTTC.

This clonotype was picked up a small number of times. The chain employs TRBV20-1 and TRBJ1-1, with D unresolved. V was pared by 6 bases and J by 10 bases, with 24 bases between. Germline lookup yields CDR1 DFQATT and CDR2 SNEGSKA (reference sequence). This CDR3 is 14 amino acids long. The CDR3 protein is CSAPTSGNSLVAFF. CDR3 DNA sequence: TGCAGTGCGCCTACCTCCGGGAATAGTTTAGTAGCTTTCTTT.

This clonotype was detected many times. The CDR3 DNA follows: TGTGCCAGCAGCGCGTTTGGCGAGCAGTACTTC. Translated, it gives CASSAFGEQYF. The J gene is TRBJ2-7, the V gene TRBV5-6; no firm D call. From germline, CDR1 is SGHDT and CDR2 YYEEEE. V was shortened by 4 bases and J by 6 bases, with 8 bases between the two germline ends. CDR3 length: 11 residues. Using reference TRBV5-6 and TRBJ2-7 for the parts outside the CDR3, the full variable domain is DAGVTQSPTHLIKTRGQQVTLRCSPKSGHDTVSWYQQALGQGPQFIFQYYEEEERQRGNFPDRFSGHQFPNYSSELNVNALLLGDSALYLCASSAFGEQYFGPGTRLTVT.

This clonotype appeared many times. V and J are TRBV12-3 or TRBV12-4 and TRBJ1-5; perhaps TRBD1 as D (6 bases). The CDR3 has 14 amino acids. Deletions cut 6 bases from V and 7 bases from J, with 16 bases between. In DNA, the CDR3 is TGTGCCAGCAGCAAATCTCAGGGGAGCCAGCCCCAGCATTTT. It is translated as CASSKSQGSQPQHF.

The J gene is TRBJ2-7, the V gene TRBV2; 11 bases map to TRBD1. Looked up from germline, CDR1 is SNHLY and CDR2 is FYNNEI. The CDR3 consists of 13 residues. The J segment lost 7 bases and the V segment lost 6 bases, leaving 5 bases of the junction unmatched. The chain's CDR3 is CASRGQGAGEQYF. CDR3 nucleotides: TGTGCCAGCAGAGGACAGGGGGCGGGTGAGCAGTACTTC. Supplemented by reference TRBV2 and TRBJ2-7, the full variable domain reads EPEVTQTPSHQVTQMGQEVILRCVPISNHLYFYWYRQILGQKVEFLVSFYNNEISEKSEIFDDQFSVERPDGSNFTLKIRSTKLEDSAMYFCASRGQGAGEQYFGPGTRLTVT.

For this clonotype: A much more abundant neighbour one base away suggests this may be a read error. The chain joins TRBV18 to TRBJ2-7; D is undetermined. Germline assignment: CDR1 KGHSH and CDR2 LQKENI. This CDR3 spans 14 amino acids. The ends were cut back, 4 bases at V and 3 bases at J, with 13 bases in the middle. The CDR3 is CASSQPLVSYEQYF. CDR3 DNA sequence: TGTGCCAGCTCACAACCACTCGTCAGCTACGAGCAGTACTTC.

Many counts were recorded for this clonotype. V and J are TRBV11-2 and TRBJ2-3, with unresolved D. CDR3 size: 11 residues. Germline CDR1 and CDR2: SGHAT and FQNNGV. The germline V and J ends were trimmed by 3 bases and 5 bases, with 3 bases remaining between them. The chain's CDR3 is CASSFGDTQYF. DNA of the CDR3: TGTGCCAGCAGCTTCGGAGATACGCAGTATTTT.

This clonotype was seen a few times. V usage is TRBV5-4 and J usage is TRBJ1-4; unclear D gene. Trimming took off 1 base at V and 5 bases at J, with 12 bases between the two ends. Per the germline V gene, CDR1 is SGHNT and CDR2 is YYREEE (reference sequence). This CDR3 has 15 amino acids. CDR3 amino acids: CASSLKARENEKLFF. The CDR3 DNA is TGTGCCAGCAGCTTGAAGGCTCGGGAGAATGAAAAACTGTTTTTT.

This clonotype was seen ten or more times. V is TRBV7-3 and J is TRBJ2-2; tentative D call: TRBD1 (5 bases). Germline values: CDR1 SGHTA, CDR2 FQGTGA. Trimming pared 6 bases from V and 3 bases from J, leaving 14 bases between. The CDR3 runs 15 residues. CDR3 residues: CASSSSRDDTGELFF. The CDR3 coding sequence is TGTGCCAGCAGTTCCTCCAGGGATGACACCGGGGAGCTGTTTTTT.

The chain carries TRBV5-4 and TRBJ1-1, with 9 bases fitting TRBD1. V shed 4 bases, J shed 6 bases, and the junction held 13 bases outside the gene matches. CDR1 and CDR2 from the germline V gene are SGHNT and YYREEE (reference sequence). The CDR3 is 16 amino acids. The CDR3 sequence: CASSQGTGQWYSEAFF. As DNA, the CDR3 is TGTGCCAGCAGCCAAGGGACAGGGCAGTGGTATTCTGAAGCTTTCTTT.

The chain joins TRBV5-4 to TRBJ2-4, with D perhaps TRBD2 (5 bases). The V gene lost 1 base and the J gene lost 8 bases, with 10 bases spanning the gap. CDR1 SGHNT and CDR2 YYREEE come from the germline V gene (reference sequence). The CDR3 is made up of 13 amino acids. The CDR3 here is CASSLRGGDIQYF. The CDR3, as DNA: TGTGCCAGCAGCTTGCGCGGAGGAGACATTCAGTACTTC.

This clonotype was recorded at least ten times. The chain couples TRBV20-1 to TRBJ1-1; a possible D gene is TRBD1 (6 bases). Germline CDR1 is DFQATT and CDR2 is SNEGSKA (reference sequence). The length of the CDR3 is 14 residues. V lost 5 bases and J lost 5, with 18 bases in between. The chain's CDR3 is CSAGPPRGWTEAFF. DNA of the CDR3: TGCAGTGCTGGGCCCCCCAGGGGTTGGACTGAAGCTTTCTTT.

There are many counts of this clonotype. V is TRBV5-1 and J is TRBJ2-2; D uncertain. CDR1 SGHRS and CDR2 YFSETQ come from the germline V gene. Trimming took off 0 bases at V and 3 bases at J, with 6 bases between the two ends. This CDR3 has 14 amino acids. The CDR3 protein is CASSLAVDTGELFF. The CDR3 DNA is TGCGCCAGCAGCTTGGCGGTGGACACCGGGGAGCTGTTTTTT. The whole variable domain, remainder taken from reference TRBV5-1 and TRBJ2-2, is KAGVTQTPRYLIKTRGQQVTLSCSPISGHRSVSWYQQTPGQGLQFLFEYFSETQRNKGNFPGRFSGRQFSNSRSEMNVSTLELGDSALYLCASSLAVDTGELFFGEGSRLTVL.

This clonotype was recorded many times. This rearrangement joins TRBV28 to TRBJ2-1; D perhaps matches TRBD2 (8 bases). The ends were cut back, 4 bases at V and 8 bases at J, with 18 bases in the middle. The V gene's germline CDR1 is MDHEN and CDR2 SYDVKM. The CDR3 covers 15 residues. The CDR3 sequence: CASSYPREGAYEQFF. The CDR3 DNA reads TGTGCCAGCAGTTACCCCCGGGAGGGGGCGTATGAGCAGTTCTTC.

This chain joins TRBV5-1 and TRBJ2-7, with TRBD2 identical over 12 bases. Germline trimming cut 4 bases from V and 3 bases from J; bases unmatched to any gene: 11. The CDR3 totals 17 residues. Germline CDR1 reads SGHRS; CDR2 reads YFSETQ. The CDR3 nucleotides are TGCGCCAGCAGCCCCAACCCTACTAGCGGGGGGCTCTACGAGCAGTACTTC. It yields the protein CASSPNPTSGGLYEQYF.

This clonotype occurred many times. The CDR3 DNA sequence: TGTGCCAGCAGCTTAGACTCAATCAACTATGGCTACACCTTC. Protein sequence: CASSLDSINYGYTF. This rearrangement joins TRBV7-8 to TRBJ1-2; D is undetermined. The CDR3 contains 14 residues. Trimming removed 1 base from V and 2 bases from J, with 8 bases in between. Germline V gene lookup returns CDR1 SGHVS and CDR2 FQNEAQ.

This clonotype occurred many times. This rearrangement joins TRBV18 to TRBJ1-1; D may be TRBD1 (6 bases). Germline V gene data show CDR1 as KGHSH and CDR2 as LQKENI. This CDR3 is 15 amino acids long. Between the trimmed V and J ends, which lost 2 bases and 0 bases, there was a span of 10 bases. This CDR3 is CASSPTGNMNTEAFF. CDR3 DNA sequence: TGTGCCAGCTCACCAACAGGGAACATGAACACTGAAGCTTTCTTT.

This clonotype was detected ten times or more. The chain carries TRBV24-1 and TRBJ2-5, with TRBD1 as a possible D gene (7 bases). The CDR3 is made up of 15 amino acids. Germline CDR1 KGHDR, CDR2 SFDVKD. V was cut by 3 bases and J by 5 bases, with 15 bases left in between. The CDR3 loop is CATSDAGQYLETQYF. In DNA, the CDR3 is TGTGCCACCAGTGATGCGGGACAGTACTTGGAGACCCAGTACTTC.

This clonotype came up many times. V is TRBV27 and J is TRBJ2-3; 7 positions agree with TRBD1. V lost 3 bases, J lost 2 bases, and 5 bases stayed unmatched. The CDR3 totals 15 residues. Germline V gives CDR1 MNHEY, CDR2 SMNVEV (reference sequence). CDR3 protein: CASSFSRGNTDTQYF. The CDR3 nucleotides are TGTGCCAGCAGTTTCTCCAGGGGGAACACAGATACGCAGTATTTT.

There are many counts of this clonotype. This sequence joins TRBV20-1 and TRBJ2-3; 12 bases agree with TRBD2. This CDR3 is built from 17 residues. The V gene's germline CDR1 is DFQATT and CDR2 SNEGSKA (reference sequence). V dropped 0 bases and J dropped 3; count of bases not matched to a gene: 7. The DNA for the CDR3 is TGCAGTGCTAGAGATAGACTAGCGGGAGTGGGTACAGATACGCAGTATTTT. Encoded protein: CSARDRLAGVGTDTQYF.

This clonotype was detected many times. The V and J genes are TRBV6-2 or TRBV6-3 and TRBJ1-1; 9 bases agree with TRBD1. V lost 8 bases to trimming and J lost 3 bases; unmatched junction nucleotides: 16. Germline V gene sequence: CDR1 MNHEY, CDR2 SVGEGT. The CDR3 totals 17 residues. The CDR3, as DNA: TGTGCCAGCGGCTCCGGGACAGGGAGGTTCCGCGACACTGAAGCTTTCTTT. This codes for CASGSGTGRFRDTEAFF.

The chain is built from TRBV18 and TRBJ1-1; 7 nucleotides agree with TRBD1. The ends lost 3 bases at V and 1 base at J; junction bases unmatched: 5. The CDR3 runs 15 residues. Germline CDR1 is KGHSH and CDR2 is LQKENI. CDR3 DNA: TGTGCCAGCTCACCTCAGACAGGGACGAACACTGAAGCTTTCTTT. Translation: CASSPQTGTNTEAFF. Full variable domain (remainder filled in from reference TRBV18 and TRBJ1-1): NAGVMQNPRHLVRRRGQEARLRCSPMKGHSHVYWYRQLPEEGLKFMVYLQKENIIDESGMPKERFSAEFPKEGPSILRIQQVVRGDSAAYFCASSPQTGTNTEAFFGQGTRLTVV.

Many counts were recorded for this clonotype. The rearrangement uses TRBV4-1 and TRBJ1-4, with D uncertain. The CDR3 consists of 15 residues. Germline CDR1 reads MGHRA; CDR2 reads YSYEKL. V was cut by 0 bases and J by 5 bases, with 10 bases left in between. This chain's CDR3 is CASSQEGFRNEKLFF. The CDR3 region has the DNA TGCGCCAGCAGCCAAGAAGGATTCCGAAATGAAAAACTGTTTTTT.

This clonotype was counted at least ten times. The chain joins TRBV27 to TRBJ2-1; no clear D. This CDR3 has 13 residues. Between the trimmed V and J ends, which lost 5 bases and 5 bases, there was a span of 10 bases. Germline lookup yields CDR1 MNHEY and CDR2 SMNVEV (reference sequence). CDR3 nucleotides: TGTGCCAGCAGTCTTCGGTTCCACAATGAGCAGTTCTTC. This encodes CASSLRFHNEQFF.

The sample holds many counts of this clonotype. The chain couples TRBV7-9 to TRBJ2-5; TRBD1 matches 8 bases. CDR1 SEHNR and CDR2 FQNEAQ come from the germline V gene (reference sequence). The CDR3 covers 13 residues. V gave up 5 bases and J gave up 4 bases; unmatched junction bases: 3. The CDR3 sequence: CASSRGTGETQYF. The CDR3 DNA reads TGTGCCAGCAGCCGTGGGACAGGAGAGACCCAGTACTTC.

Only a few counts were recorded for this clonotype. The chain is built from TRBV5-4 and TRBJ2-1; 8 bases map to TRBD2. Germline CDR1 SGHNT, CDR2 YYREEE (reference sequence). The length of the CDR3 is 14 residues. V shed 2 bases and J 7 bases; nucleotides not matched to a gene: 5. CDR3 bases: TGTGCCAGCAGCTTCGCCGGGACTAGAAATGAGCAGTTCTTC. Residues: CASSFAGTRNEQFF.

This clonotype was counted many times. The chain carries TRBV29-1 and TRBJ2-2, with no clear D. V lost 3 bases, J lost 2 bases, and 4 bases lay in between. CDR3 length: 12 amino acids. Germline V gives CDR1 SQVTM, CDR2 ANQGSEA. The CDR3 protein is CSVEANTGELFF. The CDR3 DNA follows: TGCAGCGTTGAGGCCAACACCGGGGAGCTGTTTTTT.